This T cell receptor beta chain was captured in a study of neurological immune-mediated disorders. Study results and limitations: None of the CDR3 amino acid sequences of expanded clones were shared across subjects, and this suggested private repertoires in all groups. HTLV-1-associated myelopathy showed the most TCR clonal expansion; multiple sclerosis the least, below healthy controls.

This clonotype was counted at least ten times. Its specificity is not known. Source material was 2 million unsorted PBMCs, stored at -80 °C in RNAlater. One entry per CDR3 protein results from TCRdb running MiXCR on the 5' RACE reads. This sample yields about 89,000 distinct CDR3 sequences, of which around 2.6% are seen a single time; 1.1% belongs to the top ten. This sequence was found in a woman under 40 with multiple sclerosis. Material for sequencing was PBMCs.

The CDR3 sequence is CASSPVGTATNEKLFF. The CDR3 DNA reads as TGTGCCAGCAGCCCTGTCGGGACGGCAACTAATGAAAAACTGTTTTTT. The genes are TRBV3-1 and TRBJ1-4; perhaps TRBD1 as D (5 bases). The CDR3 runs 16 residues. Trimming removed 4 bases at V and 0 bases at J, with 12 bases between. Germline CDR1 reads LGHDT; CDR2 reads YNNKEL (reference sequence).